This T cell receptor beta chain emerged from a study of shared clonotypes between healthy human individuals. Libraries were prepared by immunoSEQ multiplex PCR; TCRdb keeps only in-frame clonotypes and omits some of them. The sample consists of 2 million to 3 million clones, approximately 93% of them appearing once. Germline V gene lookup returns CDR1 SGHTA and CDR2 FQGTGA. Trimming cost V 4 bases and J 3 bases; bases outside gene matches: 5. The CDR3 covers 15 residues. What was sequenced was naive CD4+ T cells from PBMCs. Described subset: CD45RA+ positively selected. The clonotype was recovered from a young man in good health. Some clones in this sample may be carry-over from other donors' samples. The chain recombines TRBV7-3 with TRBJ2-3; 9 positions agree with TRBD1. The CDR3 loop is CASSSQGAVTDTQYF. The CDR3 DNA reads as TGTGCCAGCAGCTCACAGGGGGCGGTTACAGATACGCAGTATTTT.